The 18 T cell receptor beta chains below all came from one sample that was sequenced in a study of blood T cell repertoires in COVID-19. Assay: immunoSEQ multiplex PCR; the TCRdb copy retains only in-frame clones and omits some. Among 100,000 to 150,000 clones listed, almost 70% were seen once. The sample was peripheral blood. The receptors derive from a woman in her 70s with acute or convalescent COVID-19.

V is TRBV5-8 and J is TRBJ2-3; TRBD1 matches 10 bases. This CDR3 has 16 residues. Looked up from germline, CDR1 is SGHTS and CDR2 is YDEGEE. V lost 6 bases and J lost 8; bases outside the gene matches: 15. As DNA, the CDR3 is TGTGCCAGCACCAGCAGCCGGGACAGGGGCTGGGTTACGCAGTATTTT. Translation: CASTSSRDRGWVTQYF.

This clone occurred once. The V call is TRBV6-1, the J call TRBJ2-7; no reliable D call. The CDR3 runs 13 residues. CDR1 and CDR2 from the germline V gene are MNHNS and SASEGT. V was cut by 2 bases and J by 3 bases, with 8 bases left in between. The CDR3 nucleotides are TGTGCCAGCAGTGAAAATACGGGCTACGAGCAGTACTTC. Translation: CASSENTGYEQYF.

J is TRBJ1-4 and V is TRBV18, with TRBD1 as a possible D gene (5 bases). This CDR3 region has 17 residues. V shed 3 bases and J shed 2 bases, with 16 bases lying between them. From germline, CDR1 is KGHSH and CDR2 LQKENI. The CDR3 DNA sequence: TGTGCCAGCTCACCTAGGGGAGGGAAATCGACTAATGAAAAACTGTTTTTT. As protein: CASSPRGGKSTNEKLFF.

This CDR3 reads CASSYVDGGYGYTF. In DNA form, the CDR3 reads TGTGCCAGCAGTTACGTCGACGGAGGCTATGGCTACACCTTC. V is TRBV6-2 or TRBV6-3 and J is TRBJ1-2; the D is unclear. V was trimmed by 2 bases and J by 4 bases, leaving 11 bases between them. Germline V gene lookup returns CDR1 MNHEY and CDR2 SVGEGT. CDR3 length equals 14 residues.

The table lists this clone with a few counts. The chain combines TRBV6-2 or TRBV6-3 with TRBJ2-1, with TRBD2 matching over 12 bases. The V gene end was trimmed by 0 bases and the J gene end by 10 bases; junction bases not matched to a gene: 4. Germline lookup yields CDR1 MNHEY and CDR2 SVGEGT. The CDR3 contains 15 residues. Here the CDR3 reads CASSYSTSGGREQFF. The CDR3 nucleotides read TGTGCCAGCAGTTACTCGACTAGCGGGGGACGAGAGCAGTTCTTC.

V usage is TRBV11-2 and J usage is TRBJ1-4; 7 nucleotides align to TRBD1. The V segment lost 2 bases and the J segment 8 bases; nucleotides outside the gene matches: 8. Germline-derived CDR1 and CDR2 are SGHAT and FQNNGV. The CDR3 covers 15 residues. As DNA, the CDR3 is TGTGCCAGCAGCTTACTTGGACAGGTGGGGGAAAAACTGTTTTTT. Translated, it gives CASSLLGQVGEKLFF.

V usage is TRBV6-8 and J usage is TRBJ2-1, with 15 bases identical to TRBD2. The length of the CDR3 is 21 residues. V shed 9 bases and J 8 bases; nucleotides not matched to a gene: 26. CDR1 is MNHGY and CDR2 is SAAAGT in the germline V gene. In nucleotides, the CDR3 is TGTGCCAGTCCCCAATGGTCGACAGGGGAGGGACTAGCGGGGGGTCTTGATGAGCAGTTCTTC. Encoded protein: CASPQWSTGEGLAGGLDEQFF.

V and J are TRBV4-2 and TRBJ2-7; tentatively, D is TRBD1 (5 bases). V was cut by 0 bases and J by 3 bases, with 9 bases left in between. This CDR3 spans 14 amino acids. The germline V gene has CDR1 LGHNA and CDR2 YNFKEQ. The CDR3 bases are TGTGCCAGCAGCCAAGATATGACAGACTACGAGCAGTACTTC. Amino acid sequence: CASSQDMTDYEQYF.

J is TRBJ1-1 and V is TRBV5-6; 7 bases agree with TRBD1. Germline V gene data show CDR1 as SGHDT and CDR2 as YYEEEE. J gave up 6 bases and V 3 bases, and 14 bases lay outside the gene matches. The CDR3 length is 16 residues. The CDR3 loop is CASSSWFKTGLPEAFF. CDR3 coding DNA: TGTGCCAGCAGCTCGTGGTTTAAGACAGGGCTTCCTGAAGCTTTCTTT.

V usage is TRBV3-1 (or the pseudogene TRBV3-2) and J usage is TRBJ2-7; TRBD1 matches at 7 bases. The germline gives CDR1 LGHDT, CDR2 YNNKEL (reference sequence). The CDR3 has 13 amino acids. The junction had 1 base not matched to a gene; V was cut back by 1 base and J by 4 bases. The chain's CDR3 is CASSQGRGYEQYF. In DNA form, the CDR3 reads TGTGCCAGCAGCCAAGGCAGGGGGTACGAGCAGTACTTC.

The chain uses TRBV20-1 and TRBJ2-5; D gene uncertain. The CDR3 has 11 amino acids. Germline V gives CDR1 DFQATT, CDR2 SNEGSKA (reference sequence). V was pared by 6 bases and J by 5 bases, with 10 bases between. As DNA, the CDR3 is TGCAGTGCCCCGAGGTCGGAGACCCAGTACTTC. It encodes CSAPRSETQYF.

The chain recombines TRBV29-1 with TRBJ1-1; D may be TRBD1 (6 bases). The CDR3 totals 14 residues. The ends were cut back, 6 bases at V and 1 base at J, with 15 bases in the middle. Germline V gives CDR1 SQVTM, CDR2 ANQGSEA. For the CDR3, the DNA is TGCAGCGTACACAGGGATTCGGGGAACACTGAAGCTTTCTTT. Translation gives CSVHRDSGNTEAFF.

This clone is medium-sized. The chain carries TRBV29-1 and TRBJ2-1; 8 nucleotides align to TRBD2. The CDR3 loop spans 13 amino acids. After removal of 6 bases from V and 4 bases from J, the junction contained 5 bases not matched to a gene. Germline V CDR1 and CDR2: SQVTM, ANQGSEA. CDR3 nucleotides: TGCAGCGTCGAATTAGCGGGATACAATGAGCAGTTCTTC. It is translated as CSVELAGYNEQFF.

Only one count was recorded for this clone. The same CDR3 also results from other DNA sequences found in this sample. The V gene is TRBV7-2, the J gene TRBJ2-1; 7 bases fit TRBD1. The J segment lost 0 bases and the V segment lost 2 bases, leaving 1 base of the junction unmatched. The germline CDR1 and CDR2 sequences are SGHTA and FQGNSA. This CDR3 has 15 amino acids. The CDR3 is CASSLWTGSYNEQFF. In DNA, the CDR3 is TGTGCCAGCAGCTTATGGACAGGCTCCTACAATGAGCAGTTCTTC.

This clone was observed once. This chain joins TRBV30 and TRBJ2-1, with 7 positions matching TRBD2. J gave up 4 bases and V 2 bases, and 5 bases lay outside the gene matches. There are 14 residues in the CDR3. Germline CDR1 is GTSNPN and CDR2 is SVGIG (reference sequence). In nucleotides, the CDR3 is TGTGCCTGGAGTCCAGGGAGGGTTTACAATGAGCAGTTCTTC. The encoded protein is CAWSPGRVYNEQFF. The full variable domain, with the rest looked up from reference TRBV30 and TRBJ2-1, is SQTIHQWPATLVQPVGSPLSLECTVEGTSNPNLYWYRQAAGRGLQLLFYSVGIGQISSEVPQNLSASRPQDRQFILSSKKLLLSDSGFYLCAWSPGRVYNEQFFGPGTRLTVL.

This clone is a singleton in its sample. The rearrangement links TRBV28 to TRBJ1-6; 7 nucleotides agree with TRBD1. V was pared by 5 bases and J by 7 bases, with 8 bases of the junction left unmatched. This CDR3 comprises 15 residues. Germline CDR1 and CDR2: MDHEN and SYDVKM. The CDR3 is CASSTMDRWNSPLHF. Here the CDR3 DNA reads TGTGCCAGCAGTACAATGGACAGGTGGAATTCACCCCTCCACTTT. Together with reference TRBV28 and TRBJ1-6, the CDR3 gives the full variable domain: DVKVTQSSRYLVKRTGEKVFLECVQDMDHENMFWYRQDPGLGLRLIYFSYDVKMKEKGDIPEGYSVSREKKERFSLILESASTNQTSMYLCASSTMDRWNSPLHFGNGTRLTVT.

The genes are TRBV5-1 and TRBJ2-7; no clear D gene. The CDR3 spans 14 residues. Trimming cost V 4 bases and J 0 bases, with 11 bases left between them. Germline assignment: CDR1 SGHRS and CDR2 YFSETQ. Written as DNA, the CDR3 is TGCGCCAGCAGCCTGCAGGCAGACTCCTACGAGCAGTACTTC. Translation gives CASSLQADSYEQYF.

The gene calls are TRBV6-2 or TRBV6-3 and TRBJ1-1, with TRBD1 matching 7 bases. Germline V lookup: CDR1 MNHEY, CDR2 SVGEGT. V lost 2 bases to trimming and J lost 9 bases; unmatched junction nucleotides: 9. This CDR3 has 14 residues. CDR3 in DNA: TGTGCCAGCAGTTACGGAAGGACAGGATTGAAAGCTTTCTTT. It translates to CASSYGRTGLKAFF.